This TCR beta chain was captured in a study of T cells in Graves' hyperthyroidism and ophthalmopathy. Overall study findings and caveats: Model predictions of ophthalmopathy came a median roughly 6.4 months before onset. Among thyroid clonotypes expanded above 0.001, most also appeared in blood.

This clonotype was seen at least ten times. Its antigen is unknown. RNA transcripts yielded amplified TCR beta CDR3 regions. A set of HTBI primers served as the primers for a first-round RT-PCR of the TCR CDR3. TCRdb redid the calling of the multiplex PCR reads with MiXCR, one entry per CDR3 protein. Of a few hundred thousand distinct CDR3 sequences listed, roughly 14% are singletons. The V gene lost 6 bases and the J gene lost 7 bases, with 10 bases spanning the gap. Germline V CDR1 and CDR2: MNHEY, SVGEGT. The CDR3 runs to 12 residues. The J gene is TRBJ1-5, the V gene TRBV6-2 or TRBV6-3; no definite D call. The material sequenced was blood. This TCR derives from a woman in her twenties or thirties with Graves' ophthalmopathy. CDR3 nucleotide sequence: TGTGCCAGCAGGAAACTTGGGCAGCCCCAGCATTTT. It encodes CASRKLGQPQHF.